The clone carrying this TCR beta chain has a count of ten or more. What it binds is not known. This entry belongs to a study of CD8 T cells in ankylosing spondylitis. Whole-study results and caveats: It was reported that disease-linked clones were significantly enriched in matched ankylosing spondylitis synovial fluid.

TCRdb recomputed calls from the 5' RACE reads with MiXCR, one row per CDR3 protein. The sample has over 100,000 distinct CDR3 sequences; more than 9.5% are singletons. The CDR3 extends over 13 amino acids. Germline values: CDR1 DFQATT, CDR2 SNEGSKA (reference sequence). The V gene lost 4 bases and the J gene lost 0 bases, with 7 bases spanning the gap. This chain links TRBV20-1 with TRBJ2-1, with D maybe TRBD2 (5 bases). The receptor's source is a female donor with ankylosing spondylitis or in good health (not recorded which). Sequenced: blood, either unsorted or a sorted T cell fraction (not recorded which). CDR3 nucleotides: TGCAGTGCTATGGGGAGCTCCTACAATGAGCAGTTCTTC. Amino acid sequence: CSAMGSSYNEQFF.